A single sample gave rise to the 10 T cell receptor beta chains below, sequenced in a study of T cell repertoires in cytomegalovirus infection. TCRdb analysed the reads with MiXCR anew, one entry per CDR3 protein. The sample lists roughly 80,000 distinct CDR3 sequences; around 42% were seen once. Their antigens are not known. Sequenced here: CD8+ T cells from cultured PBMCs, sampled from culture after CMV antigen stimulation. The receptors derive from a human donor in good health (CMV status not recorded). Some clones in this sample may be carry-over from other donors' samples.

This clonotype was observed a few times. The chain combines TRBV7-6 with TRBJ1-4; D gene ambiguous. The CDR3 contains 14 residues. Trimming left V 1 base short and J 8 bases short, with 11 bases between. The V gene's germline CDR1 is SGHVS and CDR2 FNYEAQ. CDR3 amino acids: CASSLEPTAEKLFF. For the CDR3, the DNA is TGTGCCAGCAGCTTAGAACCTACGGCGGAAAAACTGTTTTTT.

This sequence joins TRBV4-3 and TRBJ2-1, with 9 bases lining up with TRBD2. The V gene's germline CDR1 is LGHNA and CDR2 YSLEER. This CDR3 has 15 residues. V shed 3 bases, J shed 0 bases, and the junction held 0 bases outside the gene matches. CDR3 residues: CASSQRGGSYNEQFF. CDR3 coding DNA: TGCGCCAGCAGCCAGCGGGGGGGCTCCTACAATGAGCAGTTCTTC.

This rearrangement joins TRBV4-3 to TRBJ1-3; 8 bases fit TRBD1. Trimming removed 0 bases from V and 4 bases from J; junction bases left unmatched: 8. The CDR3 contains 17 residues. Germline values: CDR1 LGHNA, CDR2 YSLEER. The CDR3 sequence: CASSQDWTGSTGNTIYF. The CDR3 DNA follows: TGCGCCAGCAGCCAAGACTGGACAGGGTCGACAGGAAACACCATATATTTT.

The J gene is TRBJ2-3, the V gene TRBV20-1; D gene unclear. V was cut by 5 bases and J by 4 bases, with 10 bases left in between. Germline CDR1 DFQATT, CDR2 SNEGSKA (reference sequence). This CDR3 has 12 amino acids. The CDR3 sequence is CSASGLADTQYF. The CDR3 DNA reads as TGCAGTGCTTCCGGGCTGGCAGATACGCAGTATTTT.

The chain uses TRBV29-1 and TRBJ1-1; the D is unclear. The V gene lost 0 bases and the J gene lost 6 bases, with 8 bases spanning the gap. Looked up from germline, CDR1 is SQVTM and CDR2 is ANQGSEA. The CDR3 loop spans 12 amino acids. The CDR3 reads CSVEDAAAEAFF. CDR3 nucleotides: TGCAGCGTTGAAGATGCGGCAGCTGAAGCTTTCTTT.

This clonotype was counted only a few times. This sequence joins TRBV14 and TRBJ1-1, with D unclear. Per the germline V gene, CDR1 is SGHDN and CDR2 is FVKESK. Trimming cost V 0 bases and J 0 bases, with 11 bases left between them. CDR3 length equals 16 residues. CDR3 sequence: CASSQEFGQLNTEAFF. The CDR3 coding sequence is TGTGCCAGCAGCCAAGAGTTCGGGCAGCTGAACACTGAAGCTTTCTTT.

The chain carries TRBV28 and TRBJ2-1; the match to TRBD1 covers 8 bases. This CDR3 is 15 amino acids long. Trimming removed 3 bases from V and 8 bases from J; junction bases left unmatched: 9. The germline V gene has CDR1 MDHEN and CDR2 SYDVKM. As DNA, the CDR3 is TGTGCCAGCAGTTTCCGACAGGGGTATTATGATGAGCAGTTCTTC. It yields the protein CASSFRQGYYDEQFF.

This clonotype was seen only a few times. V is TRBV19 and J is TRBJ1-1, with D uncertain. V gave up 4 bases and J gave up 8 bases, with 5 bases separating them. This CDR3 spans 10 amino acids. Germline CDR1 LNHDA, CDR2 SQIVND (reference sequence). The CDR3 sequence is CASSRGEAFF. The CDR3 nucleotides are TGTGCCAGTAGTAGAGGAGAAGCTTTCTTT.

The chain's CDR3 is CASSLAWETTDTKGTYEQYF. The CDR3 DNA reads as TGTGCCAGCAGCTTAGCCTGGGAGACTACGGACACAAAAGGCACCTACGAGCAGTACTTC. V usage is TRBV7-9 and J usage is TRBJ2-7; D may match TRBD1 or TRBD2 (5 bases each). The CDR3 extends over 20 amino acids. Germline CDR1 SEHNR, CDR2 FQNEAQ (reference sequence). Trimming cost V 0 bases and J 2 bases, with 26 bases left between them.

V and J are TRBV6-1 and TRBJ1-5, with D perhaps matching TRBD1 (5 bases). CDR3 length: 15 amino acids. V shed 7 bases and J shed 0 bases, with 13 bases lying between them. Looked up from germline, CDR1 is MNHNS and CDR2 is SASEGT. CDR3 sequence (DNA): TGTGCCAGCAAGATTCGACAGATTAGCAATCAGCCCCAGCATTTT. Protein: CASKIRQISNQPQHF.